This T cell receptor (beta chain) originates from a study of T cells expressing NK-cell markers. About the research overall: It was sorted CD3+CD56-NKG2C+, CD3+CD56+NKG2C- and CD3+CD56+NKG2C+ T cells that provided the TCR beta repertoires. There were seven HCMV-seropositive donors and one seronegative donor among the eight sequenced.

In regard to this clonotype: The antigen is unknown.

TCRdb processed the 5' RACE reads again and assigns one entry to each CDR3 protein, with no DNA. The sample table sets out approximately 170,000 distinct CDR3 sequences. Study-level points and caveats: Researchers report these clonotypes also headed the CD3+CD56-NKG2C+ fraction in a few donors.

CDR3 length: 17 amino acids. This clonotype was obtained from a man aged 18-69 years in good health. The sequenced sample consisted of blood T cells: a sorted CD56 or NKG2C T cell subset, CD4+ or CD8+ T cells, or bulk PBMC T cells (not recorded which). The V gene is TRBV12-3 or TRBV12-4, the J gene TRBJ1-2; TCRdb's assignment of TRBD1 cannot be checked, as there is no DNA. This chain's CDR3 is CASSSYRQGPPNYGYTF.